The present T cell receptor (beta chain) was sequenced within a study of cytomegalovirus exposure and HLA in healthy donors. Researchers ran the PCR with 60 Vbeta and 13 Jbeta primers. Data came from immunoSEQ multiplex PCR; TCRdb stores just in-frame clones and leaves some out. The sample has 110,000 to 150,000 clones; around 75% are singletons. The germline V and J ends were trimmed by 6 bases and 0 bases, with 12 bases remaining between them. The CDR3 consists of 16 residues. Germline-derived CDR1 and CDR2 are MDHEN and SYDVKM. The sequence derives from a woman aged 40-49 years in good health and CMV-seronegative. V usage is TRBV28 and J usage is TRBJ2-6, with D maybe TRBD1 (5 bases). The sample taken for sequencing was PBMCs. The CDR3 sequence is CASSLGHLSGANVLTF. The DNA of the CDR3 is TGTGCCAGCAGCTTGGGGCACCTCTCTGGGGCCAACGTCCTGACTTTC.